Detailed here is one T cell receptor beta chain. Its antigen is unidentified. The data are from a study of identical twins. The CDR3 totals 17 residues. The J segment lost 5 bases and the V segment lost 5 bases, leaving 17 bases of the junction unmatched. Germline V gives CDR1 SGHRS, CDR2 YFSETQ. Study findings and constraints: Potential partial confounding of zero-insertion analyses by invariant MAIT and iNKT cells was noted. In monozygotic twins, models underestimated the sharing of out-of-frame TCR alpha. In cord blood, abundant beta clonotypes had fewer insertions; memory showed no trend.

A universal primer binding site was introduced by template switching. The final cDNA contained unique molecular identifiers. TCRdb itself ran the 5' RACE reads through MiXCR, one entry per CDR3 protein. Here the sample spans fewer than 800,000 distinct CDR3 sequences, 7.1% being singletons. These data also featured in a second study, about yellow fever vaccine responses in identical twins.

This TCR was recovered from a woman in her late teens or twenties in good health. Source material: PBMCs. This chain connects TRBV5-1 to TRBJ2-5; 8 bases agree with TRBD2. The CDR3 loop reads CASSPTLAGGGRETQYF. CDR3 coding DNA: TGCGCCAGCAGTCCGACCCTGGCGGGGGGAGGTCGCGAGACCCAGTACTTC.